The 16 T cell receptor beta chains in this list originate from one sample, sequenced in a study of regulatory T cells in long-lasting Graves disease. Combining iRepertoire HTBI primers with Arm-PCR of CDR3 regions, the authors built TCR beta libraries. TCRdb re-called the multiplex PCR reads with MiXCR, one entry per CDR3 protein. This repertoire shows 450,000 or so distinct CDR3 sequences, 20% found once; its top ten account for about 8.3%. Time point given: persistent/refractory GD, antithyroid drugs over 5 years with positive TRAb. Making the TCR library involved RNA that had been extracted from PBMCs. This sample comprised peripheral blood mononuclear cells (PBMCs), obtained when the disease was refractory, from a patient treated with antithyroid drugs. The receptors shown here come from a female donor with Graves disease.

This clonotype was detected ten times or more. The chain links TRBV11-2 to TRBJ2-7; D unresolved. Germline assignment: CDR1 SGHAT and CDR2 FQNNGV. V was shortened by 1 base and J by 6 bases, with 13 bases between the two germline ends. The CDR3 extends over 14 amino acids. The CDR3 sequence is CASSLAPSRREQYF. CDR3 DNA sequence: TGTGCCAGCAGCTTAGCCCCTTCTCGCCGCGAGCAGTACTTC.

This clonotype was counted a single time. A much larger clone differs from this one at a single base, so this may be a read error. The V gene is TRBV3-1, the J gene TRBJ1-1, with D maybe TRBD1 (5 bases). Per germline, CDR1 LGHDT and CDR2 YNNKEL (reference sequence). The ends were cut back, 6 bases at V and 1 base at J, with 15 bases in the middle. This CDR3 contains 15 residues. The CDR3 coding sequence is TGTGCCAGCAGTCTCTTGGGGCTGTCGAACACTGAAGCTTTCTTT. It translates to CASSLLGLSNTEAFF. The whole variable domain, filled in from reference TRBV3-1 and TRBJ1-1, reads DTAVSQTPKYLVTQMGNDKSIKCEQNLGHDTMYWYKQDSKKFLKIMFSYNNKELIINETVPNRFSPKSPDKAHLNLHINSLELGDSAVYFCASSLLGLSNTEAFFGQGTRLTVV.

There are many counts of this clonotype. V usage is TRBV20-1 and J usage is TRBJ2-7, with D perhaps assigned TRBD1 or TRBD2 (5 bases each). Germline CDR1 is DFQATT and CDR2 is SNEGSKA (reference sequence). The CDR3 runs to 15 residues. V shed 6 bases and J shed 2 bases, with 20 bases lying between them. The CDR3 loop is CSAPDPGTATYEQYF. CDR3 bases: TGCAGTGCCCCAGACCCTGGGACGGCCACCTACGAGCAGTACTTC.

This clonotype was counted ten times or more. A read error may produce the germline difference seen at one junction end. V usage is TRBV6-2 or TRBV6-3 and J usage is TRBJ2-7; TRBD1 matches 9 bases. Germline V CDR1 and CDR2: MNHEY, SVGEGT. The CDR3 has 12 residues. The CDR3 DNA sequence: TGTGCCAGCAGTCGGACAGGGGTACGGGAGGACTTC. Protein: CASSRTGVREDF.

In this sample, this clonotype turned up a few times. The J gene is TRBJ1-5, the V gene TRBV19, with TRBD1 as a possible D gene (5 bases). V lost 1 base and J 1 base, leaving 14 bases between the germline ends. This CDR3 has 17 residues. Germline CDR1 LNHDA, CDR2 SQIVND (reference sequence). CDR3 DNA: TGTGCCAGTAGTATAGGAGTCTCCCAGGGCAGCAATCAGCCCCAGCATTTT. It specifies CASSIGVSQGSNQPQHF.

The chain combines TRBV7-8 with TRBJ2-3; 10 bases are a match to TRBD2. Germline V gives CDR1 SGHVS, CDR2 FQNEAQ. J was trimmed by 3 bases and V by 3 bases; bases with no gene match: 12. The CDR3 loop spans 18 amino acids. The CDR3: CASSLPSGSQTRTDTQYF. The CDR3 DNA follows: TGTGCCAGCAGCTTGCCTAGCGGGAGCCAAACACGAACAGATACGCAGTATTTT.

This clonotype was recorded many times. An end of the junction does not agree with germline; a read error may underlie this. As DNA, the CDR3 is TGTGCCAGCAGCTCGGGTGGGACCTACGAGCAGTACTTC. This gives the protein CASSSGGTYEQYF. V and J are TRBV5-1 and TRBJ2-7, with no clear D. CDR1 is SGHRS, CDR2 YFSETQ, per germline. The CDR3 sequence is 13 residues long.

This chain links TRBV12-3 or TRBV12-4 with TRBJ2-2; D unclear. Trimming cost V 6 bases and J 2 bases, with 10 bases left between them. The CDR3 length is 14 residues. This CDR3 is CASRFAVNTGELFF. The CDR3 coding sequence is TGTGCCAGCAGGTTTGCTGTCAACACCGGGGAGCTGTTTTTT.

This clonotype came up many times. The chain has TRBV27 and TRBJ1-5; D call uncertain. Trimming removed 5 bases at V and 0 bases at J, with 8 bases between. The CDR3 runs 14 residues. Germline V CDR1 and CDR2: MNHEY, SMNVEV (reference sequence). DNA for the CDR3: TGTGCCAGCAGTCGAAGGTATAGCAATCAGCCCCAGCATTTT. Translation: CASSRRYSNQPQHF.

There are a few counts of this clonotype. This chain links TRBV20-1 with TRBJ2-5; the match to TRBD2 covers 11 bases. Germline V gene data show CDR1 as DFQATT and CDR2 as SNEGSKA (reference sequence). The CDR3 has 13 residues. V trimming: 2 bases; J trimming: 7 bases; junction bases outside the gene matches: 3. The CDR3 coding sequence is TGCAGTGCTAGAACTAGCGGGAGTCTGACCCAGTACTTC. This translates into CSARTSGSLTQYF.

This clonotype was counted many times. V gene TRBV27 combines with J gene TRBJ1-5, with D unresolved. The germline V gene has CDR1 MNHEY and CDR2 SMNVEV (reference sequence). The CDR3 runs 14 residues. The V end lost 3 bases, the J end lost 3 bases, and 9 bases lay between the germline ends. CDR3 region: CASSLSRDNQPQHF. The DNA of the CDR3 is TGTGCCAGCAGTTTGTCCCGGGACAATCAGCCCCAGCATTTT.

This clonotype was picked up many times. The chain employs TRBV6-1 and TRBJ1-2; D remains unclear. Germline CDR1 is MNHNS and CDR2 is SASEGT. This CDR3 spans 13 amino acids. The germline V and J ends were trimmed by 8 bases and 6 bases, with 16 bases remaining between them. In DNA, the CDR3 is TGTGCCAGCCGAGGCGCAGTCTTAGATGGCTACACCTTC. Translating it yields CASRGAVLDGYTF.

The chain links TRBV5-6 to TRBJ1-2, with a possible D match to TRBD1 (5 bases). Germline CDR1 and CDR2: SGHDT and YYEEEE. This CDR3 has 13 residues. V lost 6 bases and J 8 bases, leaving 17 bases between the germline ends. This CDR3 reads CASTGSRAEGYTF. In DNA form, the CDR3 reads TGTGCCAGCACGGGGTCCAGGGCGGAAGGCTACACCTTC.

This clonotype was observed at least ten times. The CDR3 coding sequence is TGTGCCACCCAAGGGGCGACTAACACCGGGGAGCTGTTTTTT. It codes for CATQGATNTGELFF. The chain carries TRBV28 and TRBJ2-2; weak D call: TRBD1 (5 bases). V lost 10 bases, J lost 2 bases, and 14 bases lay in between. This CDR3 comprises 14 residues. Germline V lookup: CDR1 MDHEN, CDR2 SYDVKM.

This clonotype was seen a few times. This rearrangement joins TRBV3-2 to TRBJ2-2. TRBV3-2 is labeled a pseudogene. There are 16 residues in the CDR3. The chain's CDR3 is CASSQGPHDPTGELFF. The CDR3 nucleotides are TGTGCCAGCAGCCAAGGGCCGCATGACCCCACCGGGGAGCTGTTTTTT.

The chain is built from TRBV10-3 and TRBJ2-7, with 10 bases that match TRBD2. Germline CDR1 ENHRY, CDR2 SYGVKD. The CDR3 has 18 amino acids. V lost 6 bases and J lost 0; bases outside the gene matches: 14. CDR3 amino acids: CAIRGSGRATESSYEQYF. The CDR3 nucleotides read TGTGCCATCAGGGGCAGCGGGAGGGCCACTGAAAGCTCCTACGAGCAGTACTTC.